One sample yielded the 2 T cell receptor beta chains listed below, sequenced in a study of tumor and adjacent non-tumor tissue in lung cancer. No cell sorting was done before RNA was extracted from the tissue. A modified ARM-PCR protocol with three rounds of nested PCR amplified TCRbeta. TCRdb re-derived calls from the multiplex PCR reads in MiXCR, one entry per CDR3 protein. This table holds under 250,000 distinct CDR3 sequences, about 76% found once. Sequencing used lung tumor tissue. The receptors come from a man in his fifties or sixties with non-small cell lung cancer.

On this clonotype itself: A much larger clone sits a single nucleotide away, making a read error possible. The chain employs TRBV20-1 and TRBJ1-2; the D is unclear. V dropped 0 bases and J dropped 4 bases, with 12 bases sitting between them. Germline loops: CDR1 DFQATT, CDR2 SNEGSKA (reference sequence). The CDR3 consists of 14 residues. The CDR3 region has the DNA TGCAGTGCTAGAGATGGGGAGCAAGTCTATGGCTACACCTTC. Translating it yields CSARDGEQVYGYTF.

The rearrangement uses TRBV7-8 and TRBJ1-4, with D tentatively TRBD1 (5 bases). CDR3 length: 16 amino acids. The germline CDR1 and CDR2 sequences are SGHVS and FQNEAQ. The V and J ends lost 5 bases and 4 bases respectively, with 17 bases between them. The CDR3 spells CASSKLTGAINEKLFF. The CDR3 nucleotides read TGTGCCAGCAGCAAACTTACCGGGGCCATTAATGAAAAACTGTTTTTT. The entire variable domain, with the rest obtained from reference TRBV7-8 and TRBJ1-4, is as follows: GAGVSQSPRYKVAKRGQDVALRCDPISGHVSLFWYQQALGQGPEFLTYFQNEAQLDKSGLPSDRFFAERPEGSVSTLKIQRTQQEDSAVYLCASSKLTGAINEKLFFGSGTQLSVL.